This TCR beta chain was documented in a study of OX40 agonist ivuxolimab in advanced cancers. Whole-study context: Averaging approximately 60 years in age, with a range of roughly 23 to 80, the cohort was 80% to 90% male. General observations from the study: Partial responders at 0.1-3.0 mg/kg had among the lowest clonal expansion. The CD4+ and CD8+ T cells in the blood had expanded clonally by week 6 at 0.1 to 3.0 mg/kg.

Using immunoSEQ multiplex PCR, the repertoire was profiled, and TCRdb retains in-frame clones only, with some absent. This table holds tens of thousands of clones, roughly four fifths found once. The CDR3 covers 14 residues. Per germline, CDR1 SNHLY and CDR2 FYNNEI. The ends lost 6 bases at V and 2 bases at J; junction bases unmatched: 7. Patients with autoimmune history or systemic immunosuppression were excluded. About this clone: As yet, its antigen is unknown.

The receptor's source is an adult with an advanced solid tumor such as melanoma, head and neck, liver or kidney cancer. The chain is built from TRBV2 and TRBJ2-7, with 7 bases aligning to TRBD2. Specimen: CD4+ or CD8+ T cells sorted from blood, collected in a trial of the OX40 agonist ivuxolimab. In DNA form, the CDR3 reads TGTGCCAGCAGCGAATGGGAGGGCCCCTACGAGCAGTACTTC. This sequence encodes CASSEWEGPYEQYF.